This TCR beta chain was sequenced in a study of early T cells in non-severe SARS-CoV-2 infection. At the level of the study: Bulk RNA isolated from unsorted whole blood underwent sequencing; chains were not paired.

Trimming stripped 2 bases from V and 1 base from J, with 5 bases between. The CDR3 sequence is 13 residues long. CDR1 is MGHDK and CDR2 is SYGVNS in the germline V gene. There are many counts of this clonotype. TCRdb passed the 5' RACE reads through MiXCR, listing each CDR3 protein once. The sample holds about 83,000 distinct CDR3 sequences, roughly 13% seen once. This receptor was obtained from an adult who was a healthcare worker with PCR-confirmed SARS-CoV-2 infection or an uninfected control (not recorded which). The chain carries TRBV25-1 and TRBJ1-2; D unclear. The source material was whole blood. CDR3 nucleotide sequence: TGTGCCAGCAGTGAACCAAATAACTATGGCTACACCTTC. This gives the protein CASSEPNNYGYTF.